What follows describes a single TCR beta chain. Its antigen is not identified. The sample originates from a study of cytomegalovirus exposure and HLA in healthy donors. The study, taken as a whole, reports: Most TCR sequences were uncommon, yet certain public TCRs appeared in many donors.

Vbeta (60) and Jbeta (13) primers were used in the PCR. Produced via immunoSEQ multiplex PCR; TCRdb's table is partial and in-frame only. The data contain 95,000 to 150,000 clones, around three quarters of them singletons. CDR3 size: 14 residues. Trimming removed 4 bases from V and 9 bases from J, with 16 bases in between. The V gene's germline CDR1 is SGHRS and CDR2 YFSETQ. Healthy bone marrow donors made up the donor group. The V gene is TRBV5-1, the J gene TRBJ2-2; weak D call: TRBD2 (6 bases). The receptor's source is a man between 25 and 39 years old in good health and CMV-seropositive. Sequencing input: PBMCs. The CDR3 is CASSPGVGVRELFF. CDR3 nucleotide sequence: TGCGCCAGCAGCCCGGGAGTTGGGGTTAGGGAGCTGTTTTTT. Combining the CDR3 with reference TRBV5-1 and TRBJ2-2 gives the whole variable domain KAGVTQTPRYLIKTRGQQVTLSCSPISGHRSVSWYQQTPGQGLQFLFEYFSETQRNKGNFPGRFSGRQFSNSRSEMNVSTLELGDSALYLCASSPGVGVRELFFGEGSRLTVL.